This TCR beta chain was sequenced in a study of cytomegalovirus exposure and HLA in healthy donors. CDR3 size: 14 residues. Germline CDR1 reads LNHDA; CDR2 reads SQIVND (reference sequence). V lost 7 bases and J 6 bases, leaving 15 bases between the germline ends. Details on this clone: Antigen specificity is unknown.

Points from the study as a whole: TCR beta chains numbering 150 to 200 were designated cytomegalovirus-associated. Among TCR sequences, most were rare, though some public TCRs appeared in many donors.

Using immunoSEQ multiplex PCR, the repertoire was profiled, and TCRdb retains in-frame clones only, with some absent. This sample carries roughly 230,000 clones, about 92% of them seen once, and the ten largest clones take approximately 3.1%. Sequencing was carried out using PBMCs. The J gene is TRBJ2-2, the V gene TRBV19; no reliable D call. This sequence was found in a woman aged 25 to 39 in good health and CMV-seronegative. The CDR3 spells CASNDGPTAGELFF. The CDR3 nucleotides are TGTGCCAGTAACGACGGACCCACGGCCGGGGAGCTGTTTTTT.